This T cell receptor (beta chain) stems from a study of radiation and T cells in renal cell carcinoma. The time point: baseline pretreatment blood. The treatment is: 15 Gy SBRT to primary tumor, nephrectomy 4 weeks later. The CDR3 runs to 16 residues. Germline V gene data show CDR1 as SQVTM and CDR2 as ANQGSEA. V lost 1 base and J lost 4, with 19 bases in between. Data came from immunoSEQ multiplex PCR; TCRdb stores just in-frame clones and leaves some out. In the table there are some 100,000 clones, approximately 80% of which are singletons. This sequence joins TRBV29-1 and TRBJ1-2; D is possibly TRBD1 (6 bases). The TCR comes from a man between 60 and 70 years old with renal cell carcinoma. Here the sequenced sample was blood, taken from a patient whose treatment included radiotherapy and nephrectomy. The CDR3 DNA is TGCAGCGTTGAAGGGTCCGGGACATCCAATGTCTATGGCTACACCTTC. It specifies CSVEGSGTSNVYGYTF.